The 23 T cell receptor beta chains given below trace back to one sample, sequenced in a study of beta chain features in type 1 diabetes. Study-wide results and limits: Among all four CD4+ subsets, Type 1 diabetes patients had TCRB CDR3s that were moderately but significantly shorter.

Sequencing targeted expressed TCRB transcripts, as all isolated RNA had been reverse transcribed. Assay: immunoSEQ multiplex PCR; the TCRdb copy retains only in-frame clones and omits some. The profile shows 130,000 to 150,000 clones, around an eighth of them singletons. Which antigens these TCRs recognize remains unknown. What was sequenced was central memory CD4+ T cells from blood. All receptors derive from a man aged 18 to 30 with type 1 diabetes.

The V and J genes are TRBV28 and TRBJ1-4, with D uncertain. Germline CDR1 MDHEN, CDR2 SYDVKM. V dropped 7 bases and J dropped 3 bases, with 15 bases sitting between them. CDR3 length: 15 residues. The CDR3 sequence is CASNRAASANEKLFF. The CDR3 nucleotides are TGTGCCAGCAACAGAGCCGCCTCCGCTAATGAAAAACTGTTTTTT.

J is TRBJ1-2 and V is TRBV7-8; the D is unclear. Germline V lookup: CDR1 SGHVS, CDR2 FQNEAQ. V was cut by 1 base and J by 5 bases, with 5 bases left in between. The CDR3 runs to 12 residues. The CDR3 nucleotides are TGTGCCAGCAGCTTAGACACGTATGGCTACACCTTC. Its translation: CASSLDTYGYTF.

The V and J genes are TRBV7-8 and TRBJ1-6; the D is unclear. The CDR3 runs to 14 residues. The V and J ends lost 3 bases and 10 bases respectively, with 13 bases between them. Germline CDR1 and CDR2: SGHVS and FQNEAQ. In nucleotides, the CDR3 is TGTGCCAGCAGCTTGATGGTATCGGACTCACCCCTCCACTTT. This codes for CASSLMVSDSPLHF.

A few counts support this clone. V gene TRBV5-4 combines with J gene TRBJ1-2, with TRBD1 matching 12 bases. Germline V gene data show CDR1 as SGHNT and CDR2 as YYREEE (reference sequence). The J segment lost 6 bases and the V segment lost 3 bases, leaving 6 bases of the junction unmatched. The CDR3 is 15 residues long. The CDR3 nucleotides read TGTGCCAGCAGCTACCGGGACAGGGGGCGCGATGGCTACACCTTC. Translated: CASSYRDRGRDGYTF.

Here the CDR3 DNA reads TGTGCCAGCAGCGTGACCGGGACAGGGGGCACCGGGGAGCTGTTTTTT. Protein: CASSVTGTGGTGELFF. The chain carries TRBV9 and TRBJ2-2, with 11 bases that match TRBD1. The germline V gene encodes CDR1 SGDLS and CDR2 YYNGEE. This CDR3 comprises 16 residues. The junction had 4 bases not matched to a gene; V was cut back by 2 bases and J by 4 bases.

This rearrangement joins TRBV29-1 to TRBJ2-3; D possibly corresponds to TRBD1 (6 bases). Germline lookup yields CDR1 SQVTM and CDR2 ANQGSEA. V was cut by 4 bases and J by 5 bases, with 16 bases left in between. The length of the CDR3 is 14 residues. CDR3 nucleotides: TGCAGCGTTGGTGGCAGGGGTGGTGGAGATACGCAGTATTTT. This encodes CSVGGRGGGDTQYF.

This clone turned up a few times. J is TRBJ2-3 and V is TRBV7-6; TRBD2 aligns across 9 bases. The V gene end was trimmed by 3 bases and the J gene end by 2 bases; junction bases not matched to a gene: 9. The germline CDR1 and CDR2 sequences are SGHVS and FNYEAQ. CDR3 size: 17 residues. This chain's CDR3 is CASSFGGGVIFTDTQYF. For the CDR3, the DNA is TGTGCCAGCAGCTTCGGCGGGGGGGTCATATTCACAGATACGCAGTATTTT.

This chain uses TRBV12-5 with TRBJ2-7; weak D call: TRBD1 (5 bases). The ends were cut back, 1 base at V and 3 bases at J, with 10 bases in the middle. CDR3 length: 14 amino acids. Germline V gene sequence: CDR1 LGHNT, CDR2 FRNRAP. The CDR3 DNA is TGTGCTAGTGGTTTGGGACAGCAACTCTACGAGCAGTACTTC. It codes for CASGLGQQLYEQYF.

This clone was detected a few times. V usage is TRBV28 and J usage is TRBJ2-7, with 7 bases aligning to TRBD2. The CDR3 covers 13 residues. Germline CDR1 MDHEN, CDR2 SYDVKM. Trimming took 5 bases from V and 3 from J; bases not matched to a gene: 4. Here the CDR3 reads CASSISGGYEQYF. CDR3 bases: TGTGCCAGCAGTATATCGGGGGGCTACGAGCAGTACTTC.

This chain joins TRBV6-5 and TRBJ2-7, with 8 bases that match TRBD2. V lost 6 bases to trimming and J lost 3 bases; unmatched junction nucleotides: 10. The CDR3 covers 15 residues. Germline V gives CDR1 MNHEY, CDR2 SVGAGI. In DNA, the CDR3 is TGTGCCAGCAGCGTGAGGCGGGGGGCCCACTACGAGCAGTACTTC. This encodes CASSVRRGAHYEQYF.

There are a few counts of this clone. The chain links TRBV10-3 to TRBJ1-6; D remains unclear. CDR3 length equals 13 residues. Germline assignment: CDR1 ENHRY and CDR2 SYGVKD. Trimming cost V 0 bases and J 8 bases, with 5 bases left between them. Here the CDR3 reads CAISESAYSPLHF. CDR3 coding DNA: TGTGCCATCAGTGAGTCCGCCTATTCACCCCTCCACTTT.

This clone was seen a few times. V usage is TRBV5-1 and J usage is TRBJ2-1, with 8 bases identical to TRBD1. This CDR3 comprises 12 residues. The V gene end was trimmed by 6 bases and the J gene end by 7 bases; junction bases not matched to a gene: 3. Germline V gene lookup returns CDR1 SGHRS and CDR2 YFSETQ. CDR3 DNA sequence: TGCGCCAGCACTACAGGGGGGAATGAGCAGTTCTTC. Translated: CASTTGGNEQFF.

CDR3 protein: CASSSGGAGTDTQYF. DNA of the CDR3: TGTGCCAGCAGTTCAGGGGGGGCTGGCACAGATACGCAGTATTTT. This chain uses TRBV27 with TRBJ2-3; D may match TRBD1 or TRBD2 (7 bases each). Germline loops: CDR1 MNHEY, CDR2 SMNVEV (reference sequence). CDR3 length: 15 amino acids. Trimming took 4 bases from V and 1 from J, leaving 12 bases between them.

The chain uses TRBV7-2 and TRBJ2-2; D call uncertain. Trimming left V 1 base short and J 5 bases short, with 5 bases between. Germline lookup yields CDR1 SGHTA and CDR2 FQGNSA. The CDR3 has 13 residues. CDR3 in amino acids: CASSLGGTGELFF. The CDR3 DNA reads TGTGCCAGCAGCTTAGGGGGTACCGGGGAGCTGTTTTTT.

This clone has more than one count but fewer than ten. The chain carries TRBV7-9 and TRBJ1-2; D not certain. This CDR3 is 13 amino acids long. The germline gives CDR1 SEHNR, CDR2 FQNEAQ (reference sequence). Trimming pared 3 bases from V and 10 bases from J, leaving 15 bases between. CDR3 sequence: CASSLDDGVAYTF. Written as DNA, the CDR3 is TGTGCCAGCAGCTTGGACGACGGGGTAGCCTACACCTTC.

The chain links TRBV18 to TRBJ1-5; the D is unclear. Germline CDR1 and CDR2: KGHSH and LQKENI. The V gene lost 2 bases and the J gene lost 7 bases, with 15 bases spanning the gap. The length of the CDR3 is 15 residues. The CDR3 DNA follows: TGTGCCAGCTCACCAGCCTTAACGGTGAACCAGCCCCAGCATTTT. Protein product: CASSPALTVNQPQHF.

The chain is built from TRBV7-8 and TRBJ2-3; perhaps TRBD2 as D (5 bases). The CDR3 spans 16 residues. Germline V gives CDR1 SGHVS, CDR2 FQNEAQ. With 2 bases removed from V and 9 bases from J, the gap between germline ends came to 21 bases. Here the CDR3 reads CASSLMGSIQQETQYF. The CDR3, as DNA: TGTGCCAGCAGCTTAATGGGGAGCATTCAACAAGAGACGCAGTATTTT. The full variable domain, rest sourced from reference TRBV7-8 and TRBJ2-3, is GAGVSQSPRYKVAKRGQDVALRCDPISGHVSLFWYQQALGQGPEFLTYFQNEAQLDKSGLPSDRFFAERPEGSVSTLKIQRTQQEDSAVYLCASSLMGSIQQETQYFGPGTRLTVL.

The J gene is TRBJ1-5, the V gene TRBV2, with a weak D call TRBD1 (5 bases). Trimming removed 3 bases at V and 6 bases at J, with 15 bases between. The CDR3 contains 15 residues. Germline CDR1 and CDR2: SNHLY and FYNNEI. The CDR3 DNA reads TGTGCCAGCAGTGAGGGCAGGGTAAGTGCTCAGCCCCAGCATTTT. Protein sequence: CASSEGRVSAQPQHF.

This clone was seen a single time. CDR3 DNA sequence: TGTGCCTGGAGTTCTGGGGTTCTAGACGAGCAGTACTTC. It translates to CAWSSGVLDEQYF. The V gene is TRBV30, the J gene TRBJ2-7; D not certain. Trimming pared 2 bases from V and 5 bases from J, leaving 13 bases between. The length of the CDR3 is 13 residues. The germline CDR1 and CDR2 sequences are GTSNPN and SVGIG (reference sequence).

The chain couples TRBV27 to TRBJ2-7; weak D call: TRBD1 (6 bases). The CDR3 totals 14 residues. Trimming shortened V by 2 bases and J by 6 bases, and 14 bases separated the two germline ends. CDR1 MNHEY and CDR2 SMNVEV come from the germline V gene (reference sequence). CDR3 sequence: CASSLRGTSGEQYF. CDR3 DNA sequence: TGTGCCAGCAGTTTACGAGGGACATCTGGCGAGCAGTACTTC.

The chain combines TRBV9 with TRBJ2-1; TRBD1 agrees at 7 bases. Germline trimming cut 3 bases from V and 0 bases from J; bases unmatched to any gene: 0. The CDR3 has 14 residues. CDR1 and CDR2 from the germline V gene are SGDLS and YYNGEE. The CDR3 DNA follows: TGTGCCAGCAGCGCAGGGGGCTCCTACAATGAGCAGTTCTTC. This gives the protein CASSAGGSYNEQFF. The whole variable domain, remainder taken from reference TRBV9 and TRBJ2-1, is DSGVTQTPKHLITATGQRVTLRCSPRSGDLSVYWYQQSLDQGLQFLIQYYNGEERAKGNILERFSAQQFPDLHSELNLSSLELGDSALYFCASSAGGSYNEQFFGPGTRLTVL.

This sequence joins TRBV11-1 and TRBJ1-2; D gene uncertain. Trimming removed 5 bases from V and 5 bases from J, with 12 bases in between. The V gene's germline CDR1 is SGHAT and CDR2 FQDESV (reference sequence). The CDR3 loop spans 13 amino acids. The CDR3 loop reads CASSPDDIYGYTF. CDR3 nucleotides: TGTGCCAGCAGCCCAGACGACATTTATGGCTACACCTTC.

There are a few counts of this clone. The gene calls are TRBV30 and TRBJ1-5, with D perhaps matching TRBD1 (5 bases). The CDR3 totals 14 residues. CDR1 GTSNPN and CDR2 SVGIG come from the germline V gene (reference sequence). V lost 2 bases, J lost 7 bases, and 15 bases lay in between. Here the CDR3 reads CAWSMGLAGQPQHF. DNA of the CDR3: TGTGCCTGGAGTATGGGACTAGCAGGGCAGCCCCAGCATTTT.